This note documents a single T cell receptor beta chain sequence. What antigen it recognizes has not been identified. A read error may account for a junction end that differs from germline. The donors were healthy, HIV-negative adults who had no recently reported acute infections or vaccinations. Every donor was a Caucasian adult living in Nashville, Tennessee, USA. For unsorted samples, about 90 million PBMCs were counted, and genomic DNA was extracted using the QIAamp DNA Blood Mini kit. After blood collection by leukapheresis, PBMCs were isolated using Ficoll-Histopaque density gradient centrifugation and then cryopreserved in the vapor phase of liquid nitrogen. Using the deep immunoSEQ assay, multiplex PCR amplified TCR CDR3 regions from genomic DNA. For each cell subset, the extracted genomic DNA was distributed evenly across all wells of several immunoSEQ 96-well plates, and each plate served as one replicate. Each replicate PCR for unsorted PBMC received 300 to 350 ng genomic DNA, equal to around 30,000 T cell genomes. Ten immunoSEQ deep assay plates were used to sequence the unsorted PBMC genomic DNA. Purified libraries were measured with a Qubit 3.0 fluorometer, size-checked on a Bioanalyzer 2100, and measured again with the KAPA Library Quantification kit. A separate single-read 150-cycle Illumina NextSeq 550 flow cell was used to sequence each immunoSEQ 96-well plate. Per the authors' processing: The immunoSEQ output contained only junctional sequences without quality scores, so filtering could not match that applied to full-length reads. Sequences were annotated with PyIR, a Python wrapper for IgBLAST v1.9, and V/J genes and CDR3 were assigned using IMGT germline references. Reads with weak V/J assignments (E-value above 1e-6), missing CDR3, stop codons, out-of-frame junctions, or ambiguous translated residues were removed. V3J clonotypes were defined as sequences sharing an identical inferred V gene, J gene, and CDR3 amino acid sequence. Percentage overlap between repertoires was calculated by dividing the number of shared unique clonotypes by the size of the smaller repertoire. Repertoire richness was assessed with RTK rarefaction, the Chao1 estimator, and Recon v2.1 estimates of unobserved clonotypes. The immuneACCESS repertoire file appears here via TCRdb, limited to in-frame rearrangements. These files lack a portion of the clones; in checked studies, under half of the deficit traces to unresolved V genes, and the cause of the others is not known. V and J calls and clone size are those listed in that table; D and trimming were worked out from the DNA. This sample gives fewer than 600,000 clones in total; around 81% of them show up just once. Approximately 12% of the sample is taken by the ten largest.

The CDR3 holds 14 amino acids from the cysteine to the phenylalanine. The retained sequence is limited to the CDR3, 42 bases, with the frame set at the first base. Per the germline V gene (reference sequence), SSHAT is the CDR1 and FNYEAQ is the CDR2. This entry comes from a study of shared clonotypes between healthy human individuals (TCRdb year 2020). At the level of the whole study: Two women and a few men aged 18 to 49 years were included in the cohort. To estimate repertoire size and how much clonotypes are shared between individuals, the study performed deep sequencing of blood TCR repertoires from 4 to 6 healthy adults. To increase sequencing depth and limit assay-specific biases, TCR repertoire library preparation and sequencing were carried out by different laboratories using diverse techniques. Leukapheresis yielded between about 0.94 and 9 billion PBMCs per donor.

Points the paper makes about the study in general: Pairwise subsampling indicated that sequencing depth was expected to affect the degree of clonotype sharing among donors. Sampling was restricted to blood, and TCR repertoires in tissues likely differ from the TCR repertoires found in blood. Because the study included a small number of donors, the genetic and exposure-history diversity represented was limited.

This receptor chain uses TRBV7-7 and TRBJ2-7; 12 bases in the middle match TRBD1. The sample comprised PBMCs. The sequence derives from a woman in her 40s in good health. Some clones in this sample may be carry-over from other donors' samples. The nucleotide sequence reads TGTGCTAGCAGCCCCGGGACAGGGGGCAGGGAGCAGTACTTC. Protein translation: CASSPGTGGREQYF.